This passage covers 32 T cell receptor beta chains from one sample sequenced in a study of cytomegalovirus exposure and HLA in healthy donors (dated by TCRdb to about 2017). Library generation was performed with the immunoSEQ multiplex PCR assay. Not all clones reach the TCRdb copy of this immuneACCESS table, which keeps in-frame sequences only. Checked studies attribute under half of the gap to unresolved V genes and leave the rest unexplained. This sample is represented by 130,000 to 150,000 clones; about 90% of them were singletons. In total, the top ten clones hold less than 3.5% of the sample. Sequencing was carried out using PBMCs. The receptor set was obtained from a man between 18 and 35 years old in good health and CMV-seronegative.

The chain combines TRBV18 with TRBJ2-2, with D possibly being TRBD2 (6 bases). The CDR3 spans 18 residues. With 3 bases removed from V and 3 bases from J, the gap between germline ends came to 20 bases. Germline CDR1 KGHSH, CDR2 LQKENI. The DNA for the CDR3 is TGTGCCAGCTCACCCATAGGCTTGCGGGATTGGTACACCGGGGAGCTGTTTTTT. It translates to CASSPIGLRDWYTGELFF.

This clone was found a few times. This chain connects TRBV11-2 to TRBJ2-7; tentatively, D is TRBD2 (7 bases). The CDR3 runs to 13 residues. Germline V lookup: CDR1 SGHAT, CDR2 FQNNGV. Trimming stripped 7 bases from V and 5 bases from J, with 15 bases between. The CDR3 loop reads CASTSWGGNEQYF. In DNA form, the CDR3 reads TGTGCCAGCACTTCATGGGGGGGCAACGAGCAGTACTTC. Looking up the rest from reference TRBV11-2 and TRBJ2-7 gives the full variable domain: EAGVAQSPRYKIIEKRQSVAFWCNPISGHATLYWYQQILGQGPKLLIQFQNNGVVDDSQLPKDRFSAERLKGVDSTLKIQPAKLEDSAVYLCASTSWGGNEQYFGPGTRLTVT.

The rearrangement joins TRBV14 to TRBJ2-1, with D perhaps TRBD1 (6 bases). This CDR3 is 15 amino acids long. V was trimmed by 0 bases and J by 2 bases, leaving 8 bases between them. Germline V gene lookup returns CDR1 SGHDN and CDR2 FVKESK. The CDR3 region is CASSQEGGAYNEQFF. DNA for the CDR3: TGTGCCAGCAGCCAAGAAGGGGGAGCCTACAATGAGCAGTTCTTC.

The J gene is TRBJ2-1, the V gene TRBV7-2, with D possibly TRBD2 on 5 matching bases. The CDR3 covers 19 residues. V was shortened by 2 bases and J by 5 bases, with 25 bases between the two germline ends. CDR1 is SGHTA, CDR2 FQGNSA, per germline. CDR3 sequence: CASSLNPAATTISDNEQFF. The CDR3 DNA follows: TGTGCCAGCAGCTTAAATCCAGCCGCGACTACTATATCCGACAATGAGCAGTTCTTC.

The chain carries TRBV9 and TRBJ2-1; D is possibly TRBD2 (6 bases). Germline lookup yields CDR1 SGDLS and CDR2 YYNGEE. This CDR3 region has 16 residues. Trimming left V 0 bases short and J 6 bases short, with 16 bases between. The CDR3 region has the DNA TGTGCCAGCAGCGTAGCCTTTCCTAGCGTAGGCAATGAGCAGTTCTTC. Its protein is CASSVAFPSVGNEQFF.

This clone was observed a handful of times. V gene TRBV3-1 (or the pseudogene TRBV3-2) combines with J gene TRBJ1-2; D gene ambiguous. The CDR3 spans 8 residues. The V and J ends lost 4 bases and 14 bases respectively, with 5 bases between them. Germline CDR1 LGHDT, CDR2 YNNKEL (reference sequence). In nucleotides, the CDR3 is TGTGCCAGCAGCCGCGATACCTTC. This sequence encodes CASSRDTF.

The chain links TRBV30 to TRBJ1-3; unclear D gene. The CDR3 is made up of 15 amino acids. The germline V gene has CDR1 GTSNPN and CDR2 SVGIG (reference sequence). Trimming pared 2 bases from V and 0 bases from J, leaving 11 bases between. The CDR3 DNA follows: TGTGCCTGGAGTCTTAGATTGTACTCTGGAAACACCATATATTTT. As protein: CAWSLRLYSGNTIYF. The whole variable domain, remainder taken from reference TRBV30 and TRBJ1-3, is SQTIHQWPATLVQPVGSPLSLECTVEGTSNPNLYWYRQAAGRGLQLLFYSVGIGQISSEVPQNLSASRPQDRQFILSSKKLLLSDSGFYLCAWSLRLYSGNTIYFGEGSWLTVV.

This sequence joins TRBV10-1 and TRBJ1-1; D might be TRBD1 (5 bases). This CDR3 has 13 residues. Trimming cost V 7 bases and J 3 bases, with 12 bases left between them. The germline V gene has CDR1 WNHNN and CDR2 SYGVQD (reference sequence). The CDR3 DNA is TGCGCCAGCAAGATGGGGCTGGACACTGAAGCTTTCTTT. It is translated as CASKMGLDTEAFF.

The sample holds one count of this clone. V gene TRBV2 combines with J gene TRBJ2-1; D is undetermined. Germline CDR1 is SNHLY and CDR2 is FYNNEI. V lost 8 bases and J lost 7, with 18 bases in between. This CDR3 spans 14 amino acids. The CDR3, as DNA: TGTGCCAGCGTTGGCCTAGTTAGGTTGAATGAGCAGTTCTTC. This encodes CASVGLVRLNEQFF.

The V and J genes are TRBV5-1 and TRBJ2-7; tentative D call: TRBD2 (6 bases). V lost 0 bases and J 4 bases, leaving 14 bases between the germline ends. Germline-derived CDR1 and CDR2 are SGHRS and YFSETQ. The CDR3 length is 15 residues. The CDR3 bases are TGCGCCAGCAGCTTGGCTCCTAGCGACACATACGAGCAGTACTTC. This translates into CASSLAPSDTYEQYF.

J is TRBJ2-3 and V is TRBV19, with TRBD2 matching over 13 bases. The trim removed 5 bases at V and 1 base at J, leaving 3 bases unmatched. This CDR3 contains 16 residues. The germline V gene encodes CDR1 LNHDA and CDR2 SQIVND (reference sequence). The CDR3 DNA sequence: TGTGCCAGTAGTTCCGGACTAGCGGGGGGCACAGATACGCAGTATTTT. It encodes CASSSGLAGGTDTQYF.

A few counts support this clone. The chain links TRBV5-1 to TRBJ2-7; D perhaps matches TRBD1 (5 bases). Germline CDR1 is SGHRS and CDR2 is YFSETQ. Trimming pared 2 bases from V and 5 bases from J, leaving 11 bases between. CDR3 size: 13 residues. The CDR3 region is CASSFTEQDEQYF. The CDR3 nucleotides read TGCGCCAGCAGCTTCACGGAACAGGACGAGCAGTACTTC.

The table lists this clone with a few counts. The J gene is TRBJ2-7, the V gene TRBV6-1, with D uncertain. V was trimmed by 1 base and J by 6 bases, leaving 13 bases between them. Germline CDR1 MNHNS, CDR2 SASEGT. The CDR3 consists of 14 residues. The CDR3 DNA is TGTGCCAGCAGTGAAGTTGCCCTCTCCGGCGAGCAGTACTTC. It specifies CASSEVALSGEQYF.

This sequence joins TRBV5-1 and TRBJ2-5, with a possible D match to TRBD1 (5 bases). V gave up 0 bases and J gave up 1 base, with 10 bases separating them. Germline values: CDR1 SGHRS, CDR2 YFSETQ. There are 15 residues in the CDR3. CDR3 sequence reads: CASSLASQAQETQYF. In DNA, the CDR3 is TGCGCCAGCAGCTTGGCCTCACAGGCCCAAGAGACCCAGTACTTC.

This clone showed up just once. The J gene is TRBJ2-7, the V gene TRBV27; tentatively, D is TRBD2 (6 bases). The CDR3 sequence is 13 residues long. Germline values: CDR1 MNHEY, CDR2 SMNVEV (reference sequence). Trimming pared 11 bases from V and 0 bases from J, leaving 14 bases between. The CDR3 sequence: CAAGPPSSYEQYF. CDR3 DNA sequence: TGTGCCGCGGGGCCGCCGAGCTCCTACGAGCAGTACTTC.

This chain joins TRBV7-2 and TRBJ1-6; the match to TRBD1 covers 7 bases. CDR1 SGHTA and CDR2 FQGNSA come from the germline V gene. This CDR3 is 17 amino acids long. V was pared by 3 bases and J by 3 bases, with 8 bases of the junction left unmatched. The CDR3 loop is CASSLVTGNDYNSPLHF. For the CDR3, the DNA is TGTGCCAGCAGCTTGGTGACAGGGAATGACTATAATTCACCCCTCCACTTT.

This chain joins TRBV15 and TRBJ2-5, with no clear D. This CDR3 region has 14 residues. Germline V lookup: CDR1 LNHNV, CDR2 YYDKDF (reference sequence). V shed 0 bases and J shed 4 bases, with 9 bases lying between them. CDR3 in DNA: TGTGCCACCAGCAGAGACAGGCCCCCAGAGACCCAGTACTTC. Encoded protein: CATSRDRPPETQYF.

The chain has TRBV2 and TRBJ2-3; a weak D match, TRBD2 (5 bases). CDR1 and CDR2 from the germline V gene are SNHLY and FYNNEI. This CDR3 contains 13 residues. Trimming left V 8 bases short and J 0 bases short, with 9 bases between. The CDR3 sequence is CASERESTDTQYF. CDR3 sequence (DNA): TGTGCCAGCGAGAGGGAAAGCACAGATACGCAGTATTTT.

The rearrangement links TRBV12-5 to TRBJ1-2; D uncertain. V lost 6 bases and J lost 4, with 12 bases in between. CDR3 length equals 13 residues. The V gene's germline CDR1 is LGHNT and CDR2 FRNRAP. The chain's CDR3 is CASGFGVTYGYTF. In nucleotides, the CDR3 is TGTGCTAGTGGCTTCGGGGTTACCTATGGCTACACCTTC. Based on the CDR3 plus reference TRBV12-5 and TRBJ1-2, the full variable domain is DARVTQTPRHKVTEMGQEVTMRCQPILGHNTVFWYRQTMMQGLELLAYFRNRAPLDDSGMPKDRFSAEMPDATLATLKIQPSEPRDSAVYFCASGFGVTYGYTFGSGTRLTVV.

The rearrangement joins TRBV6-1 to TRBJ1-4; tentative D call: TRBD1 (6 bases). V was cut by 6 bases and J by 3 bases, with 11 bases left in between. The CDR3 is made up of 14 amino acids. CDR1 and CDR2 (germline): MNHNS, SASEGT. The CDR3 nucleotides read TGTGCCAGCAGAGGGGGATGGCCTAATGAAAAACTGTTTTTT. This sequence encodes CASRGGWPNEKLFF.

The chain joins TRBV29-1 to TRBJ2-7, with 7 nucleotides matching TRBD1. The CDR3 covers 13 residues. Germline CDR1 is SQVTM and CDR2 is ANQGSEA. J gave up 2 bases and V 4 bases, and 5 bases lay outside the gene matches. The CDR3 DNA reads TGCAGCGTTGCACAGGGGAATGCCTACGAGCAGTACTTC. This encodes CSVAQGNAYEQYF.

The gene calls are TRBV5-4 and TRBJ2-7; weak D call: TRBD1 (5 bases). The CDR3 has 12 amino acids. Germline V gene sequence: CDR1 SGHNT, CDR2 YYREEE (reference sequence). V dropped 2 bases and J dropped 3 bases, with 6 bases sitting between them. CDR3 sequence: CASSFRGYEQYF. The CDR3 DNA sequence: TGTGCCAGCAGCTTTAGGGGCTACGAGCAGTACTTC.

The chain carries TRBV21-1 and TRBJ2-7; no check of the table's D call, TRBD1, against the DNA was made. TRBV21-1 is reported as a pseudogene. This CDR3 comprises 16 residues. CDR3 region: CASSKARTDSAYEQYF. CDR3 nucleotide sequence: TGTGCCAGCAGCAAAGCCCGTACAGACAGCGCCTACGAGCAGTACTTC.

The gene calls are TRBV5-1 and TRBJ1-1; D gene unclear. Trimming cost V 4 bases and J 3 bases, with 16 bases left between them. The CDR3 length is 15 residues. The V gene's germline CDR1 is SGHRS and CDR2 YFSETQ. This CDR3 reads CASSRGQARDTEAFF. CDR3 sequence (DNA): TGCGCCAGCAGCAGAGGGCAGGCTCGGGACACTGAAGCTTTCTTT.

This chain joins TRBV7-8 and TRBJ2-1, with TRBD1 as a possible D gene (6 bases). With 4 bases removed from V and 1 base from J, the gap between germline ends came to 8 bases. The CDR3 has 14 amino acids. Germline-derived CDR1 and CDR2 are SGHVS and FQNEAQ. The CDR3 is CASSSDRSYNEQFF. The CDR3 nucleotides read TGTGCCAGCAGCTCTGACAGGTCCTACAATGAGCAGTTCTTC. Supplemented by reference TRBV7-8 and TRBJ2-1, the full variable domain reads GAGVSQSPRYKVAKRGQDVALRCDPISGHVSLFWYQQALGQGPEFLTYFQNEAQLDKSGLPSDRFFAERPEGSVSTLKIQRTQQEDSAVYLCASSSDRSYNEQFFGPGTRLTVL.

V gene TRBV4-2 combines with J gene TRBJ2-7, with 7 bases that match TRBD1. V was pared by 1 base and J by 5 bases, with 2 bases of the junction left unmatched. CDR3 length: 13 residues. Germline CDR1 LGHNA, CDR2 YNFKEQ. CDR3 bases: TGTGCCAGCAGCCAAGGACAGGGAGACGAGCAGTACTTC. This sequence encodes CASSQGQGDEQYF.

The rearrangement joins TRBV27 to TRBJ2-3, with D unresolved. This CDR3 comprises 14 residues. The V gene lost 5 bases and the J gene lost 8 bases, with 17 bases spanning the gap. Looked up from germline, CDR1 is MNHEY and CDR2 is SMNVEV (reference sequence). CDR3 in DNA: TGTGCCAGCAGTCCTCTATACCCCCTAGGTACGCAGTATTTT. Translation: CASSPLYPLGTQYF.

The genes are TRBV25-1 and TRBJ2-3; tentative D call: TRBD1 (6 bases). CDR3 length equals 13 residues. Between the trimmed V and J ends, which lost 4 bases and 7 bases, there was a span of 12 bases. The germline V gene encodes CDR1 MGHDK and CDR2 SYGVNS. CDR3 nucleotide sequence: TGTGCCAGCAGTGCCCAGACAGGCAATACGCAGTATTTT. Amino acid sequence: CASSAQTGNTQYF. The complete variable domain, with remaining parts taken from reference TRBV25-1 and TRBJ2-3, reads EADIYQTPRYLVIGTGKKITLECSQTMGHDKMYWYQQDPGMELHLIHYSYGVNSTEKGDLSSESTVSRIRTEHFPLTLESARPSHTSQYLCASSAQTGNTQYFGPGTRLTVL.

This rearrangement joins TRBV28 to TRBJ2-1; TRBD1 matches at 12 bases. CDR1 and CDR2 from the germline V gene are MDHEN and SYDVKM. Unmatched junction bases numbered 14, after V lost 2 bases and J lost 0 bases. The CDR3 loop spans 21 amino acids. This CDR3 reads CASSLPPQGQGALSSYNEQFF. In DNA, the CDR3 is TGTGCCAGCAGTTTACCCCCCCAGGGACAGGGGGCCTTAAGCTCCTACAATGAGCAGTTCTTC.

V and J are TRBV7-8 and TRBJ1-2; TRBD1 agrees at 7 bases. J was trimmed by 6 bases and V by 5 bases; bases with no gene match: 9. The CDR3 has 14 residues. Germline CDR1 reads SGHVS; CDR2 reads FQNEAQ. This CDR3 reads CASSLTGWEDGYTF. In DNA, the CDR3 is TGTGCCAGCAGCCTGACAGGGTGGGAAGATGGCTACACCTTC.

CDR3 in DNA: TGTGCCAGCAGGGGGAGCGATAACAGGGGGCGCTTCGGCACTGAAGCTTTCTTT. It is translated as CASRGSDNRGRFGTEAFF. J is TRBJ1-1 and V is TRBV2, with 9 bases aligning to TRBD1. The CDR3 consists of 18 residues. CDR1 SNHLY and CDR2 FYNNEI come from the germline V gene. V dropped 6 bases and J dropped 4; count of bases not matched to a gene: 18.

V gene TRBV7-2 combines with J gene TRBJ2-5; tentatively, D is TRBD2 (7 bases). Germline-derived CDR1 and CDR2 are SGHTA and FQGNSA. The ends were cut back, 7 bases at V and 4 bases at J, with 22 bases in the middle. CDR3 length equals 16 residues. CDR3 coding DNA: TGTGCCAGCACCCTGATGGCTGGGGGGGGCCCAGAGACCCAGTACTTC. Its translation is CASTLMAGGGPETQYF.